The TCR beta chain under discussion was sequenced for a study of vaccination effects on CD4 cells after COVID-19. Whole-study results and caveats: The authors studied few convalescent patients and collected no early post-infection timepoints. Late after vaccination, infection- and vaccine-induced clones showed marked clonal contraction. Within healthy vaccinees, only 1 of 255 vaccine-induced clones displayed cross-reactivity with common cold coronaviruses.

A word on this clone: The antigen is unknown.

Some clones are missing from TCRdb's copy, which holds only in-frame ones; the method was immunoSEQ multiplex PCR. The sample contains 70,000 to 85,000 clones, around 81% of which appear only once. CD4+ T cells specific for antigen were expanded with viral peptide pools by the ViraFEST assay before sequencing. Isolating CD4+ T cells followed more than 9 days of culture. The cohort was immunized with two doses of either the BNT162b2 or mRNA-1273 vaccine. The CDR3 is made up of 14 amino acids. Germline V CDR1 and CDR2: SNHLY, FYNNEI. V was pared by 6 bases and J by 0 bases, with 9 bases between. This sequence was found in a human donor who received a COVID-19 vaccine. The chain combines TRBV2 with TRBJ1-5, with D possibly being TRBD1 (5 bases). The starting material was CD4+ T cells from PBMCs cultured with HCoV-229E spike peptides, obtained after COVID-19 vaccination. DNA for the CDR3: TGTGCCAGCAGCCTCGGGACTAGCAATCAGCCCCAGCATTTT. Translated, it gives CASSLGTSNQPQHF.